This T cell receptor (beta chain) was sequenced during a study of T cell responses to AZD1222 COVID-19 vaccine (dated by TCRdb to the early 2020s). Looking at the study overall: Because spike-specific TCR depth and breadth did not differ between the two schedules, AZD1222 recipients who got a second dose at roughly 4 weeks were pooled with those who got a second dose at roughly 12 weeks. A total of approximately 240 trial participants underwent TCR sequencing, of whom about 210 received two doses of AZD1222 and approximately 25 received two doses of the MenACWY control vaccine. Enrollment into the trials was organized by age into subgroups of 18-55, 56-69 and 70-plus years, and those subgroups contained about 150, 27 and 61 TCR-sequenced participants, respectively.

The sample's time point label, in plain terms: baseline before first vaccination. The vaccinee samples were drawn from two UK trials, COV001 and COV002, one of which was a single-blind randomized controlled phase 2/3 trial testing AZD1222 (ChAdOx1 nCoV-19) in healthy adults. Trial participant PBMC samples were collected at day 0 and day 28 after the second dose for TCRbeta chain sequencing. CDR1 LNHDA and CDR2 SQIVND were looked up in the germline V gene (reference sequence). The V and J ends are trimmed by 5 bases and 0 bases, leaving 5 bases between them. Including cysteine and phenylalanine, the CDR3 has 13 amino acids. Kept here is only the CDR3 DNA, which spans 39 bases and is read in frame from base 1. Overall study outcomes, separate from this receptor: The vaccine-associated CD4 TCRs covered the entire spike protein, and the dominant responses fell in regions 160-218 and 743-854. Reportedly, close to half of the unique spike-specific TCRs recognized epitopes lying outside the regions that are mutated in the B.1.351 and B.1.1.7 variants. Because no day 14 peak-response samples were available, repertoires were characterized only after the peak T cell response. After two AZD1222 doses, both the breadth and the depth of spike-specific TCRs were significantly higher than at day 0 and than in MenACWY recipients. Conclusions about previously exposed vaccinees are limited, since just five or six AZD1222 recipients were seropositive for SARS-CoV-2 at baseline. Most participants were white British and females outnumbered males, and the authors suggested that clonal diversity may have been underestimated. In the small 56-69-year group, the increase in depth fell short of significance, most likely because of low power.

The CDR3 regions of human TCRbeta chains were analyzed by immunosequencing. The authors' analysis ran thus. TCRs in the repertoires were compared against a reference library of SARS-CoV-2-specific TCRs that had been generated with the MIRA antigen-specificity platform. Breadth meant the fraction of unique TCRs that were SARS-CoV-2-associated, whereas depth meant the fraction of total T cells that were SARS-CoV-2-associated. Using the MIRA data, every spike-specific TCR was mapped to the spike region that the TCR reacted to and assigned to either a CD4 or a CD8 class. Log10-transformed breadth and depth values were compared by one-way ANOVA with Sidak's multiple comparisons tests. This immuneACCESS table, as held by TCRdb, lists in-frame sequences with V and J called but not all clones. Of the missing ones, under half trace to an unresolved V gene in checked studies; the others have no known cause. Clonal size and the V and J genes are those of that table, whereas D and trimming came from the DNA. The sample profile shows fewer than 150,000 clones; 70% to 90% of them were found once. Clones ranked in the top ten supply under 6.5% of the sample.

Points on this clone: This receptor's antigen is unknown. Per-base quality was not reported, and no clone a single base away is much larger than it.

The chain uses TRBV19 and TRBJ1-5; the D gene cannot be resolved reliably. The TCR was taken from an adult in good health. This specimen was peripheral blood, taken on day 0 of AZD1222 vaccination. In nucleotide form, the sequence is TGTGCCAGTAGTTGGGGTAGCAATCAGCCCCAGCATTTT. It translates to CASSWGSNQPQHF.